Listed here are 7 T cell receptor beta chains from one sample, sequenced in a study of T cells in localized non-small cell lung cancer. This table comes from immunoSEQ multiplex PCR, and its TCRdb copy is limited to in-frame clones, with some not included. Here the sample spans roughly 26,000 clones, roughly nine tenths being singletons. Source: peripheral blood, taken before any cancer treatment. These receptor sequences come from a female donor of 60 years or more with stage II squamous cell lung carcinoma.

This clone appeared once. The gene calls are TRBV5-1 and TRBJ2-3, with 12 nucleotides matching TRBD2. After removal of 3 bases from V and 4 bases from J, the junction contained 9 bases not matched to a gene. Germline V gives CDR1 SGHRS, CDR2 YFSETQ. The CDR3 is 17 amino acids. CDR3 protein: CASSSLSRTSGADTQYF. CDR3 coding DNA: TGCGCCAGCAGCTCTCTCTCGAGGACTAGCGGGGCAGATACGCAGTATTTT.

V gene TRBV29-1 combines with J gene TRBJ1-4; D might be TRBD1 (5 bases). The CDR3 length is 14 residues. Trimming removed 7 bases from V and 5 bases from J, with 17 bases in between. CDR1 and CDR2 (germline): SQVTM, ANQGSEA. CDR3 region: CSAGGGSGNEKLFF. The DNA of the CDR3 is TGCAGCGCGGGGGGGGGATCAGGGAATGAAAAACTGTTTTTT.

The chain is built from TRBV10-3 and TRBJ1-1, with TRBD1 identical over 10 bases. Germline CDR1 is ENHRY and CDR2 is SYGVKD. This CDR3 is built from 18 residues. The V gene end was trimmed by 4 bases and the J gene end by 2 bases; junction bases not matched to a gene: 13. CDR3 region: CAISGQFRRDRGNTEAFF. The CDR3 DNA sequence: TGTGCCATCAGTGGTCAGTTCCGACGGGACAGGGGAAACACTGAAGCTTTCTTT.

The genes are TRBV18 and TRBJ1-1; D gene ambiguous. Germline V lookup: CDR1 KGHSH, CDR2 LQKENI. Trimming took off 0 bases at V and 5 bases at J, with 7 bases between the two ends. The CDR3 length is 13 residues. CDR3 region: CASSPPGWTEAFF. For the CDR3, the DNA is TGTGCCAGCTCACCACCAGGGTGGACTGAAGCTTTCTTT. The whole variable domain, filled in from reference TRBV18 and TRBJ1-1, reads NAGVMQNPRHLVRRRGQEARLRCSPMKGHSHVYWYRQLPEEGLKFMVYLQKENIIDESGMPKERFSAEFPKEGPSILRIQQVVRGDSAAYFCASSPPGWTEAFFGQGTRLTVV.

The chain couples TRBV27 to TRBJ1-1, with no clear D. Trimming removed 7 bases from V and 0 bases from J, with 9 bases in between. The CDR3 runs 13 residues. The germline V gene encodes CDR1 MNHEY and CDR2 SMNVEV (reference sequence). The DNA of the CDR3 is TGTGCCAGCACCAACCGAATGAACACTGAAGCTTTCTTT. Protein: CASTNRMNTEAFF.

V usage is TRBV6-1 and J usage is TRBJ2-7, with TRBD1 identical over 9 bases. This CDR3 region has 13 residues. Germline CDR1 MNHNS, CDR2 SASEGT. V lost 6 bases to trimming and J lost 6 bases; unmatched junction nucleotides: 6. In DNA, the CDR3 is TGTGCCAGCAGGGAGGGACAGGGTCGCGAGCAGTACTTC. It specifies CASREGQGREQYF.

The V gene is TRBV5-4, the J gene TRBJ2-5, with TRBD2 identical over 11 bases. Germline CDR1 reads SGHNT; CDR2 reads YYREEE (reference sequence). This CDR3 contains 14 residues. J was trimmed by 3 bases and V by 4 bases; bases with no gene match: 2. CDR3 protein: CASSILAGEETQYF. The CDR3, as DNA: TGTGCCAGCAGCATACTAGCGGGAGAAGAGACCCAGTACTTC.